Listed here is a single T cell receptor (beta chain). No antigen is known for it. These data come from a study of blood T cells in healthy people across ages. The CDR3 runs to 15 residues. From germline, CDR1 is MNHEY and CDR2 SMNVEV (reference sequence). V shed 4 bases and J 4 bases; nucleotides not matched to a gene: 9. Study-wide results and limits: Roughly linear declines in TCR beta diversity per million T cells occurred with age.

Staff drew 8 to 10 milliliters of peripheral blood from each donor. Isolation recovered at least 6 million PBMCs from every sample. Together with a sample-barcoded 5' primer, a J-beta primer mix was included in a second PCR lasting roughly 6 to 12 cycles. MiXCR, run by TCRdb on the 5' RACE reads, gives a single entry per CDR3 protein. The table shows more than 500,000 distinct CDR3 sequences, with about 25% occurring only once. This clonotype originated in a woman in her seventies in good health. The chain uses TRBV27 and TRBJ2-5, with TRBD2 identical over 7 bases. The sequenced sample was blood. The CDR3 DNA is TGTGCCAGCAGTTCCCTAGCGGATTTCCGAGAGACCCAGTACTTC. It encodes CASSSLADFRETQYF.